This T cell receptor beta chain originates from a study of blood T cells in healthy people across ages. Using a J-beta primer mix together with a sample-barcoded 5' primer, a second PCR was run for about 7 to 12 cycles. TCRdb re-analysed the 5' RACE reads in MiXCR, keeping a single row per CDR3 protein. The sample holds 780,000 or so distinct CDR3 sequences, approximately 25% seen once. Overall study findings and caveats: It was not possible, with unsorted PBMCs, to conclusively compare naive and antigen-experienced cells.

The CDR3 has 16 residues. Germline CDR1 is DFQATT and CDR2 is SNEGSKA (reference sequence). This clonotype showed up just a few times. The antigen is not known. The junction differs from germline at one of its ends, possibly a read error. These data were also filed under a second study, of T cells of mothers and their children. Turning to that study: When mothers and children were related, their normalized repertoire overlap, which was always slightly higher, did not differ significantly from that of unrelated pairs.

The chain uses TRBV20-1 and TRBJ2-7; 8 bases map to TRBD2. The specimen was blood. This receptor was obtained from a boy aged 5-17 years in good health. For the CDR3, the DNA is TGCAGTGCTAGGGATCCGGGACTAGGGGGGACCTACGAGCAGTGCTTC. Its protein product is CSARDPGLGGTYEQCF.